Listed below are T cell receptor beta chains from one sample, sequenced in a study of Ad26.COV2.S vaccination and SARS-CoV-2 variants. This table comes from immunoSEQ multiplex PCR, and its TCRdb copy is limited to in-frame clones, with some not included. The data show about 420,000 clones, 70% to 90% seen once. Sequenced here: peripheral blood, sampled in a trial of Ad26.COV2.S vaccine versus placebo. These TCRs come from a person aged 18-65 years who received the Ad26.COV2.S COVID-19 vaccine or a placebo. Each CDR3 is given with its conserved first and last residue. D genes are given only for firm matches. Size is omitted from some rows. Given values are once, few, many or a class for expanded clones.

clone_size: few; d_call: -; j_call: TRBJ1-2; cdr3_length: 12; v_call: TRBV5-6; cdr3_aa: CASSERGHGYTF; cdr3_nt: TGTGCCAGCAGCGAGCGGGGCCATGGCTACACCTTC
clone_size: -; d_call: TRBD2; j_call: TRBJ2-3; cdr3_length: 13; v_call: TRBV29-1; cdr3_aa: CSTALAGPDTQYF; cdr3_nt: TGCAGCACCGCGCTAGCGGGGCCAGATACGCAGTATTTT
clone_size: -; d_call: -; j_call: TRBJ1-6; cdr3_length: 14; v_call: TRBV30; cdr3_aa: CAWKAATINSPLHF; cdr3_nt: TGTGCCTGGAAGGCAGCCACTATCAATTCACCCCTCCACTTT
clone_size: -; d_call: -; j_call: TRBJ1-2; cdr3_length: 14; v_call: TRBV2; cdr3_aa: CASSAVRTNYGYTF; cdr3_nt: TGTGCCAGCAGTGCAGTCCGAACTAACTATGGCTACACCTTC
clone_size: -; d_call: -; j_call: TRBJ2-1; cdr3_length: 14; v_call: TRBV11-3; cdr3_aa: CASSLGEGGNEQFF; cdr3_nt: TGTGCCAGCAGCTTAGGGGAAGGGGGCAATGAGCAGTTCTTC
clone_size: -; d_call: -; j_call: TRBJ1-1; cdr3_length: 13; v_call: TRBV7-3; cdr3_aa: CASSLTGNTEAFF; cdr3_nt: TGTGCCAGCAGCTTGACAGGGAACACTGAAGCTTTCTTT
clone_size: -; d_call: -; j_call: TRBJ2-2; cdr3_length: 12; v_call: TRBV3-1/TRBV3-2; cdr3_aa: CASSYPGRELFF; cdr3_nt: TGTGCCAGCAGTTACCCGGGACGGGAGCTGTTTTTT
clone_size: -; d_call: -; j_call: TRBJ2-3; cdr3_length: 15; v_call: TRBV11-2; cdr3_aa: CASSSWARGPDTQYF; cdr3_nt: TGTGCCAGCAGCTCCTGGGCTCGGGGGCCAGATACGCAGTATTTT
clone_size: -; d_call: -; j_call: TRBJ1-2; cdr3_length: 15; v_call: TRBV27; cdr3_aa: CASSLMQPSNYGYTF; cdr3_nt: TGTGCCAGCAGTTTGATGCAACCATCTAACTATGGCTACACCTTC
clone_size: -; d_call: -; j_call: TRBJ2-3; cdr3_length: 15; v_call: TRBV7-6; cdr3_aa: CASSLGTASTDTQYF; cdr3_nt: TGTGCCAGCAGCTTAGGGACAGCCAGCACAGATACGCAGTATTTT
clone_size: once; d_call: -; j_call: TRBJ1-6; cdr3_length: 13; v_call: TRBV7-6; cdr3_aa: CASSRGFDSPLHF; cdr3_nt: TGTGCCAGCAGCCGAGGGTTCGATTCACCCCTCCACTTT